A selection of T cell receptor beta chains follows, all from one sample in a study of T cells in localized non-small cell lung cancer. TCRdb keeps only in-frame clones here, not all; method: immunoSEQ multiplex PCR. The sample lists roughly 31,000 clones, 89% occurring once. Sequencing was performed on peripheral blood, taken before any cancer treatment. These receptors all come from a woman aged 35 to 70 with stage I lung adenocarcinoma. The conserved cysteine and the conserved F or W are not part of the CDR3 here.

v_call cdr3_aa
TRBV9 ASSVGGTGATDTQY
TRBV7-9 ASSLAGDGGTEAF
TRBV6-5 ASSSGLWVSTEAF
TRBV7-2 ASSPIAGGLYQETQY
TRBV9 ASSDIAGGTIHEQF
TRBV4-3 ASSQGTGNYGYT
TRBV27 ASSSGTVNEKLF
TRBV28 ASSPGGTEANYGYT
TRBV6-5 ANIRDRGQNEQY
TRBV6-5 ASSRSTRETQY
TRBV28 ASSPGGQLDQPQH
TRBV5-1 ASSLVAGAHEQY
TRBV2 ASSDPPYNEQF
TRBV7-8 ASSITPGSEQY
TRBV5-1 ASSLGQSSYNEQF
TRBV13 ASSFGQETQY
TRBV11-2 ASSSYPRAQAHTIY
TRBV7-9 ASSLYGQGVGTDTQY
TRBV21-1 ASSKGSETSSYNEQF
TRBV6-5 ASSRQGATYEQY
TRBV19 ASSGDRVYEQY
TRBV7-9 ASSVQGNNSPLH
TRBV9 ASSVGVPDTQY
TRBV28 ASSYNPRDSENVLT